This T cell receptor (beta chain) was recorded in a study of regulatory T cells in long-lasting Graves disease (dated by TCRdb to the early 2020s). Context from the whole study: In the newly diagnosed Graves' disease group, patients had been taking antithyroid drugs for less than 3 months. The study was conducted in China and was registered as a clinical trial. Persistent Graves' disease patients were compared with newly diagnosed Graves' disease patients by peripheral blood TCR sequencing and RNA sequencing. A total of approximately 35 samples underwent TCR sequencing: around 13 from persistent and about 20 from newly diagnosed Graves' disease patients. Overall study results and their limits: Only peripheral blood was studied, because thyroid tissue, the primary lesion, was inaccessible. Sequencing and analysis were limited to the TCR beta chain. Patients with persistent disease shared more public clonotypes (around 2,500) than newly diagnosed patients did (around 1,000). Persistent Graves' disease patients showed lower TCR Shannon entropy and fewer highly expanded clones than newly diagnosed patients, suggesting clonal expansion. The small sample size was acknowledged by the authors as a limitation that may reduce accuracy.

This clonotype occurred many times. It has no known antigen specificity. Qualities for individual bases were not recorded, and no much larger clone is one base off. The time point label on this specimen signifies: newly diagnosed GD, antithyroid drugs for less than 3 months. For both TCR sequencing and RNA sequencing, RNA was extracted from PBMCs in TRIzol. Graves' disease was diagnosed according to American Thyroid Association guidelines. Patients for the study were recruited at an endocrinology department in Xi'an, China. Each patient gave 8.5 to 9.5 milliliters of peripheral blood, collected in an EDTA anticoagulant tube. Ficoll Paque Plus density gradient separation was used to isolate PBMCs, and no further T cell sorting was done. An Agilent 2100 Bioanalyzer and agarose gel were used to check RNA quality, and a NanoDrop 2000 was used to measure RNA concentration. Libraries were constructed by multiplex PCR. The reads were generated on an Illumina HiSeq 4000. To build TCR beta libraries, CDR3 regions were amplified by Arm-PCR using iRepertoire HTBI primers. Before sequencing, the PCR products underwent gel purification. In the original analysis: A total of around 66 TRBV and 14 TRBJ segments were identified across samples and were used for gene usage analysis of CDR3 amino acid clonotypes. COPE and FqMerger were used to merge filtered high-quality paired reads into contigs. BLAST was used to align contigs to IMGT TRBV, TRBD and TRBJ reference genes, and CDR3 was defined according to IMGT. Highly expanded clones were defined as clonotypes with a frequency above 0.1%. Shannon entropy served as the measure of repertoire diversity, while the Gini coefficient captured V-J evenness. Public clonotypes were defined as clonotypes shared by more than one individual. TCRdb passed the public sequencing reads through fastp at Q25 and MiXCR, retaining productive beta sequences. Each entry merges the rows of one CDR3 protein and shows their most common DNA and genes. Clone size and V and J calls follow TCRdb, not the original study. Present in this sample are 440,000 or so distinct CDR3 sequences, under 15% of which were seen just once. The ten largest clones take up roughly 17% of the sample.

The same data also went into a second study, on T cells in Graves' hyperthyroidism and ophthalmopathy. As that second study puts it: Stable Graves' hyperthyroidism was defined as the absence of progression to ophthalmopathy over 18 months of follow-up. Hyperthyroidism patients were newly diagnosed, with disease duration under 2 months, and aged 18 to 65 years. Exclusion was applied to patients with uncontrolled infections, other autoimmune diseases, pregnancy or lactation. Diagnoses relied on clinical symptoms, serum thyroxine and TRAb, thyroid ultrasound and orbital computed tomography. The first round of RT-PCR for the TCR CDR3 was performed with the HTBI primer set and the Qiagen OneStep RT-PCR kit. Blood samples also contained most of the expanded thyroid clonotypes (frequency above 0.001), which suggests that blood repertoires may reflect thyroid immune responses. In cross-validation, a model built on a 13 V-J signature told ophthalmopathy apart from stable hyperthyroidism with approximately 91% sensitivity and roughly 82% specificity, and in testing the same model reached 80%/75%. In validation, the model predicted progression to ophthalmopathy with approximately 71% sensitivity and less than 75% specificity, a median of around 6.6 months before onset. TCR V-J signatures able to tell the groups apart were searched for in a discovery cohort of more than 90 patients, of whom over 40 had Graves' ophthalmopathy and about 60 had stable Graves' hyperthyroidism. Prospective prediction of ophthalmopathy was tested in an independent validation cohort consisting of fewer than 20 hyperthyroidism patients and 15 or so patients who later progressed to ophthalmopathy. The approximately 100 discovery patients were divided at random into training and test sets in a 7:3 ratio. In more than five Graves' hyperthyroidism patients, the study also compared T-cell repertoires from thyroid tissue with T-cell repertoires from blood. After blood sampling, hyperthyroidism patients were treated with methimazole at a starting dose of 30 mg daily, and ophthalmopathy patients were treated with high-dose intravenous methylprednisolone. Libraries were constructed in a second round of multiplex PCR, after which size selection and purification were carried out. The libraries were sequenced on an Illumina HiSeq2000 using paired-end 100 bp reads. Raw data were processed with SOAPnuke, discarding reads with adapters, uncalled bases, mean Phred below 15, or no exact constant-primer or identifier match. High-quality paired reads were merged using COPE v1.2.5, and each unique nucleotide sequence was defined as a clonotype. Clonotypes were aligned to IMGT TRBV, TRBD and TRBJ reference segments using MiTCR v1.1. The analysis included only V-J combinations with a frequency above 0.0001, which together covered more than 99% of the repertoires. The TCS score was defined as F50 (clonal expansion) divided by E x V (chaos), with BLOSUM62-based TCRdist calculated between CDR3 peptides within each V-J. Welch's t-statistics and random forest reduced 500 to 650 V-J features to 10 to 15, which were used in a naive Bayes classifier (R e1071). No statistical method was used to set the sample size in advance, and investigators knew the group allocation. The paper describes TCR Vbeta CDR3 sequencing of some 130 peripheral blood samples, made up of 43 ophthalmopathy patients, approximately 73 hyperthyroidism patients and roughly 17 progressor patients.

Sequenced here: peripheral blood mononuclear cells (PBMCs), sampled at new diagnosis, from a patient treated with antithyroid drugs. The source of this sequence is a woman between 25 and 40 years old with Graves disease. Donor details come from another sample of the same person, matched by shared clones.

The DNA sequence is TGCGCCAGCAGCCCAGACAGGAGCGCCTACGAGCAGTACTTC. The encoded protein is CASSPDRSAYEQYF. Here the chain combines TRBV5-1 and TRBJ2-7; TRBD1 is a weak D gene call, 6 bases matching. V and J lose 4 bases and 2 bases, and a span of 13 bases separates them. Inclusive of the bounding cysteine and phenylalanine, the CDR3 is 14 residues long. The DNA shown is the 42-base CDR3, in frame from base 1. Via the germline V gene, CDR1 is SGHRS and CDR2 YFSETQ.